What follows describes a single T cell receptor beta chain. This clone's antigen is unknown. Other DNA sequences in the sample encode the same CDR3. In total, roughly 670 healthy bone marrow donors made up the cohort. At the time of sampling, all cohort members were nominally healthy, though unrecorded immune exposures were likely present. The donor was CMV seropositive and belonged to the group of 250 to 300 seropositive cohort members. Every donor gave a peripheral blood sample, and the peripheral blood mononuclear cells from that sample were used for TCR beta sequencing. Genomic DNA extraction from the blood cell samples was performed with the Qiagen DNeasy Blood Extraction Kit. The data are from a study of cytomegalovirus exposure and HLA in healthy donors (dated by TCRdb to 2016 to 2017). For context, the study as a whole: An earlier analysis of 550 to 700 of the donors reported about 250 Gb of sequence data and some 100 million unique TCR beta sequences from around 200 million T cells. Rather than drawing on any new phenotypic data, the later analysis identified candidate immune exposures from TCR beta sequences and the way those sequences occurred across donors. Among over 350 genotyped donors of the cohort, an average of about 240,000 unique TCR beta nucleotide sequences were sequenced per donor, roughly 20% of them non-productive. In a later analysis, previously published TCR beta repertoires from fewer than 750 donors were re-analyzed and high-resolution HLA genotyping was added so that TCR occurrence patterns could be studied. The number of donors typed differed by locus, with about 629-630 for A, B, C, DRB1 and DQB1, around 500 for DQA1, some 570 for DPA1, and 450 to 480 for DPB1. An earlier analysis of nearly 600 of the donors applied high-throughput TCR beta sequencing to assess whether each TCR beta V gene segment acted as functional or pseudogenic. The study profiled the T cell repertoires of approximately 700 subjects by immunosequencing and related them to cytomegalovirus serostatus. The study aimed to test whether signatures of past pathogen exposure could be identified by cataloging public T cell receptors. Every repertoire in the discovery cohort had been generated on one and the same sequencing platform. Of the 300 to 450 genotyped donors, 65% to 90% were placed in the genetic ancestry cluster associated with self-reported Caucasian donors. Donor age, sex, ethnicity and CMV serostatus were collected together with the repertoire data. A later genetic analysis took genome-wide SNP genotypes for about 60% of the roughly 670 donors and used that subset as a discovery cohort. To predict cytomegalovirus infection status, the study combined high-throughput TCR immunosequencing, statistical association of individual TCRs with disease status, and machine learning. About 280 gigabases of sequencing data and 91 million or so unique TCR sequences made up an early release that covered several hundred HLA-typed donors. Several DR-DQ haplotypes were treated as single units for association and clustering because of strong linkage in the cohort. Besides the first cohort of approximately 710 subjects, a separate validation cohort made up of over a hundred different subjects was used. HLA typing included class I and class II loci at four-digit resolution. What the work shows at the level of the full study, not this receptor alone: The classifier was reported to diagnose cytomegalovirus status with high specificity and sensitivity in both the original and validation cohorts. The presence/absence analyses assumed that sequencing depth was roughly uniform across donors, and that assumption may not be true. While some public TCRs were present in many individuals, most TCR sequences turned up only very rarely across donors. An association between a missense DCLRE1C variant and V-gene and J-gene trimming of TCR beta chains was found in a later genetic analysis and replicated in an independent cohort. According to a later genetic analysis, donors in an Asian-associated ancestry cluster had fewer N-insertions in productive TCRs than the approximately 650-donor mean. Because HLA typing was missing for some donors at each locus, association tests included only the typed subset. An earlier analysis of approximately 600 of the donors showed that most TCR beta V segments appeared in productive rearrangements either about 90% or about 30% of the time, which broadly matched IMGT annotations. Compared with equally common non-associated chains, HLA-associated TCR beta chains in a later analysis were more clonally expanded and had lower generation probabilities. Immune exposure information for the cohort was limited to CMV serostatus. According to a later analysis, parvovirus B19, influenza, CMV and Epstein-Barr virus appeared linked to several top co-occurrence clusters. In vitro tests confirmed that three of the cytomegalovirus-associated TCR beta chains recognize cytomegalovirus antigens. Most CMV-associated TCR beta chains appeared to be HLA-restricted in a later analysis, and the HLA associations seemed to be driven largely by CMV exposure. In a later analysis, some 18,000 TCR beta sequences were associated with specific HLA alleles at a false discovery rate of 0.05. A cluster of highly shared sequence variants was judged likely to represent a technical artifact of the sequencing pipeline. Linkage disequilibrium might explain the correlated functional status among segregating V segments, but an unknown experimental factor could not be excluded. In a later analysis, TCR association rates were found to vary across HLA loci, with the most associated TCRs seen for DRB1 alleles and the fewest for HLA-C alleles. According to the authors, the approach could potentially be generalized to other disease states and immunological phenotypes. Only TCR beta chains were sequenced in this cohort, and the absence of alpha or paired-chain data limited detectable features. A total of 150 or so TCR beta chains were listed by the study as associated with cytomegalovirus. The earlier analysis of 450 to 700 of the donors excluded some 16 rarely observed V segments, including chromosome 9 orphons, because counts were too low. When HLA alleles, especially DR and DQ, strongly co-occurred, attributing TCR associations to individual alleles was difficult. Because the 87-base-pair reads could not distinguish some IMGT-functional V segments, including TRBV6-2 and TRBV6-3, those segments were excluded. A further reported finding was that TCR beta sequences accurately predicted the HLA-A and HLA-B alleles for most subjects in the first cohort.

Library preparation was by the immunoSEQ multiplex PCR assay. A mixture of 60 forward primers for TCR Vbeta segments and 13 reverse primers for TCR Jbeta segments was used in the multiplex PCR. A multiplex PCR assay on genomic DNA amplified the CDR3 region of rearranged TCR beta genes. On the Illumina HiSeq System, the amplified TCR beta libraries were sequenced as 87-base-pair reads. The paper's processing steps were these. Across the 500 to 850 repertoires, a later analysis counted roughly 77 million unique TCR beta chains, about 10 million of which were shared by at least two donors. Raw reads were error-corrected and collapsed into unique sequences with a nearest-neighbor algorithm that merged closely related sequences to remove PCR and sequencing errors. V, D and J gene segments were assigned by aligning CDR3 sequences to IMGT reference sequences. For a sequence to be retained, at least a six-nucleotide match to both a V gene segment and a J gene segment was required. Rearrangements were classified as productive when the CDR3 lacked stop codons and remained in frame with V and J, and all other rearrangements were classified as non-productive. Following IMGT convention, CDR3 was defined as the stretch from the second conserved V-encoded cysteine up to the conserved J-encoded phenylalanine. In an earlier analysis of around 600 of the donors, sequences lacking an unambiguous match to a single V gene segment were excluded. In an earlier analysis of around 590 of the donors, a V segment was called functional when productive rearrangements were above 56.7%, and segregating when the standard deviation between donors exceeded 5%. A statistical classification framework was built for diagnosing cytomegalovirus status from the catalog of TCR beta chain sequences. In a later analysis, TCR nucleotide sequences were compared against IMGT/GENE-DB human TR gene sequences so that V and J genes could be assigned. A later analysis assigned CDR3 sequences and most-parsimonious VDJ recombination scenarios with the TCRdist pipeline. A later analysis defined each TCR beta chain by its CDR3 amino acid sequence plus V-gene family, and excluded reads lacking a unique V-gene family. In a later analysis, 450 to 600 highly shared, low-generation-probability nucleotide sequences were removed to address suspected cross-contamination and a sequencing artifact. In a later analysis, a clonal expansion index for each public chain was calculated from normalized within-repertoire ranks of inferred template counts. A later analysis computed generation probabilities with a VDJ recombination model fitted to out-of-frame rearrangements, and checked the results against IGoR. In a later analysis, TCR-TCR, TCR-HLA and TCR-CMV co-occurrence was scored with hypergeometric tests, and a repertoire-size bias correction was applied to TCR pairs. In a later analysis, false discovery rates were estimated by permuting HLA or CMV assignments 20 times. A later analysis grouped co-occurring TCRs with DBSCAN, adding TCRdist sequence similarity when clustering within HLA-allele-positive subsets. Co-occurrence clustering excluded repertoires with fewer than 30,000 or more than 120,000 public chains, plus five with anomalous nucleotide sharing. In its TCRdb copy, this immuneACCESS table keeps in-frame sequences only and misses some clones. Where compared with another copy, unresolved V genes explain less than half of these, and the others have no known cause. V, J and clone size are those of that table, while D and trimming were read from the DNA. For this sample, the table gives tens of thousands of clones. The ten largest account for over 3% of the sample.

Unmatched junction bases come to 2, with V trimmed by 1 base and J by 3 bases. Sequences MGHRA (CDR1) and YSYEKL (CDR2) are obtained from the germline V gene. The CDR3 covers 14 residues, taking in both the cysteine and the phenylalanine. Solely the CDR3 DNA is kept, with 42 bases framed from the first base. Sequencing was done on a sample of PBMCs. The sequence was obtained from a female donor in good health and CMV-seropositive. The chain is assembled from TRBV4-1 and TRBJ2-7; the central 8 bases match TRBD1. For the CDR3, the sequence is CASSQATGGYEQYF. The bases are TGCGCCAGCAGCCAAGCCACAGGGGGCTACGAGCAGTACTTC.